The next 28 T cell receptor beta chains were all read from a single sample in a study of T cell repertoires in cytomegalovirus infection (dated by TCRdb to the late 2010s). TCRdb names Illumina HiSeq 1500 as the instrument used. TCRdb ran its own pipeline on the public reads, namely fastp trimming at Q25 and MiXCR clone calling, and kept in-frame beta chains. One record per CDR3 amino acid sequence lists the most common genes and DNA. A total of nearly 450,000 distinct CDR3 sequences appear in this sample, approximately 33% of them only once. Around 15% of the sample is held by the ten biggest clonotypes. Sequences were obtained from PBMCs. The receptors stem from a human donor in good health (CMV status not recorded). Some clones in this sample may be carry-over from other donors' samples.

CDR3: CASSLRQEGTQYF. Here the CDR3 DNA reads TGTGCCAGCAGCCTACGACAGGAAGGTACGCAGTATTTT. V is TRBV11-3 and J is TRBJ2-3, with D tentatively TRBD1 (6 bases). Trimming pared 5 bases from V and 8 bases from J, leaving 14 bases between. Germline V lookup: CDR1 SGHNT, CDR2 YENEEA. The CDR3 is 13 amino acids.

The V call is TRBV7-9, the J call TRBJ1-1; D is perhaps TRBD1 (6 bases). This CDR3 region has 12 residues. Germline V gene lookup returns CDR1 SEHNR and CDR2 FQNEAQ (reference sequence). Trimming removed 11 bases from V and 2 bases from J, with 12 bases in between. This CDR3 reads CAAQGDNTEAFF. CDR3 nucleotides: TGTGCCGCACAGGGAGATAACACTGAAGCTTTCTTT.

This clonotype was seen a handful of times. J is TRBJ1-2 and V is TRBV6-1; D gene unclear. Germline V gene data show CDR1 as MNHNS and CDR2 as SASEGT. The V end was cut by 0 bases, the J end by 1 base, with 6 bases between. The CDR3 runs 14 residues. The CDR3 region has the DNA TGTGCCAGCAGTGAAGCCGGGGATAACTATGGCTACACCTTC. Its protein is CASSEAGDNYGYTF.

This clonotype was picked up many times. The DNA of the CDR3 is TGTGCCAGCAGCTTAAGGCTAGCCGACTTCTACGAGCAGTACTTC. Encoded protein: CASSLRLADFYEQYF. V usage is TRBV7-2 and J usage is TRBJ2-7, with D perhaps matching TRBD2 (5 bases). V shed 2 bases and J shed 3 bases, with 14 bases lying between them. The CDR3 is 15 residues long. Germline V gene data show CDR1 as SGHTA and CDR2 as FQGNSA. The variable domain in full, completed from reference TRBV7-2 and TRBJ2-7, reads GAGVSQSPSNKVTEKGKDVELRCDPISGHTALYWYRQSLGQGLEFLIYFQGNSAPDKSGLPSDRFSAERTGGSVSTLTIQRTQQEDSAVYLCASSLRLADFYEQYFGPGTRLTVT.

This clonotype appeared many times. The chain uses TRBV7-2 and TRBJ2-7; D is possibly TRBD1 (6 bases). V dropped 5 bases and J dropped 11 bases, with 16 bases sitting between them. The CDR3 covers 12 residues. CDR1 is SGHTA and CDR2 is FQGNSA in the germline V gene. The CDR3 coding sequence is TGTGCCAGCAGCACACTACAGGGTCAGGAGTACTTC. Amino acid sequence: CASSTLQGQEYF.

The rearrangement joins TRBV19 to TRBJ1-5; D is ambiguous. The germline gives CDR1 LNHDA, CDR2 SQIVND (reference sequence). V was clipped by 1 base and J by 2 bases, with 15 bases between them. The CDR3 has 17 amino acids. The CDR3 nucleotides are TGTGCCAGTAGTATAGTTGCGGGCCTCCACGGCAATCAGCCCCAGCATTTT. Its translation is CASSIVAGLHGNQPQHF.

The V gene is TRBV4-1, the J gene TRBJ1-5; 7 nucleotides agree with TRBD1. V lost 0 bases and J lost 4; bases outside the gene matches: 6. The germline gives CDR1 MGHRA, CDR2 YSYEKL. The CDR3 consists of 16 residues. CDR3 sequence (DNA): TGCGCCAGCAGCCAAGACCGGGGACAGATTAATCAGCCCCAGCATTTT. Amino acid sequence: CASSQDRGQINQPQHF.

This clonotype was picked up many times. V usage is TRBV7-2 and J usage is TRBJ2-7; either TRBD1 or TRBD2 may supply D (6 bases each). V lost 5 bases to trimming and J lost 6 bases, with 14 bases between them. Germline V gives CDR1 SGHTA, CDR2 FQGNSA. CDR3 length: 13 amino acids. This CDR3 is CASSRLGGGEQYF. The CDR3 DNA reads TGTGCCAGCAGCCGGTTGGGGGGCGGCGAGCAGTACTTC.

This clonotype occurred once. Its ends do not fully match the called genes, so a read error is possible. This chain uses TRBV28 with TRBJ2-7; 8 positions agree with TRBD1. The CDR3 contains 14 residues. Germline V lookup: CDR1 MDHEN, CDR2 SYDVKM. CDR3 protein: CAISKTDRVGEQYF. For the CDR3, the DNA is TGTGCCATCAGTAAAACGGACAGGGTAGGCGAGCAGTACTTC.

Concerning this clonotype itself: A single base separates this from a much larger clone, so it may be a read error. This likely comes from a read error, as the CDR3 has no conserved phenylalanine or tryptophan at its end. The rearrangement uses TRBV7-2 and TRBJ1-3; D gene uncertain. CDR3 length: 16 amino acids. Trimming left V 1 base short and J 0 bases short, with 10 bases between. Germline CDR1 and CDR2: SGHTA and FQGNSA. The CDR3 DNA reads TGTGCCAGCAGCTTAGGGGGATCCTACTCTGGAAACACCATATATTGT. Encoded protein: CASSLGGSYSGNTIYC.

The V gene is TRBV6-2 or TRBV6-3, the J gene TRBJ1-5, with a possible D match to TRBD1 (5 bases). The CDR3 covers 15 residues. CDR1 is MNHEY and CDR2 is SVGEGT in the germline V gene. Trimming left V 8 bases short and J 6 bases short, with 20 bases between. The CDR3 DNA is TGTGCCAGCCGACACCGGGCAGCCGGGGGTCAGCCCCAGCATTTT. Its protein product is CASRHRAAGGQPQHF.

This clonotype came up a few times. This chain links TRBV28 with TRBJ2-3; TRBD2 aligns across 7 bases. Germline CDR1 reads MDHEN; CDR2 reads SYDVKM. This CDR3 spans 16 amino acids. With V trimmed by 6 bases and J by 5 bases, 14 bases remained unmatched. The CDR3 DNA reads as TGTGCCAGCAGCATTAGAGATGGGCGCGGGGGAGATACGCAGTATTTT. This sequence encodes CASSIRDGRGGDTQYF. Full variable domain (outside the CDR3, taken from reference TRBV28 and TRBJ2-3): DVKVTQSSRYLVKRTGEKVFLECVQDMDHENMFWYRQDPGLGLRLIYFSYDVKMKEKGDIPEGYSVSREKKERFSLILESASTNQTSMYLCASSIRDGRGGDTQYFGPGTRLTVL.

This clonotype has only one observation. One junction end does not reproduce the germline sequence, and a read error may be involved. This chain uses TRBV7-8 with TRBJ2-5; the match to TRBD2 covers 10 bases. Germline V gene data show CDR1 as SGHVS and CDR2 as FQNEAQ. The CDR3 loop spans 18 amino acids. CDR3 sequence: CASSLVASGGTTQATPYF. CDR3 sequence (DNA): TGTGCCAGCAGCTTAGTTGCTAGCGGGGGCACCACCCAAGCGACCCCGTACTTC.

The V call is TRBV4-1, the J call TRBJ1-1, with D unresolved. Germline CDR1 reads MGHRA; CDR2 reads YSYEKL. Trimming cost V 1 base and J 1 base, with 10 bases left between them. The CDR3 loop spans 15 amino acids. The CDR3: CASSQAEASNTEAFF. In DNA form, the CDR3 reads TGCGCCAGCAGCCAAGCCGAGGCCTCGAACACTGAAGCTTTCTTT.

This clonotype appeared many times. The chain recombines TRBV7-2 with TRBJ2-1, with 7 bases lining up with TRBD1. V lost 4 bases, J lost 5 bases, and 2 bases stayed unmatched. The CDR3 spans 13 residues. The germline V gene has CDR1 SGHTA and CDR2 FQGNSA. The CDR3 spells CASSSDRDNEQFF. For the CDR3, the DNA is TGTGCCAGCAGCTCCGACAGGGACAATGAGCAGTTCTTC.

This clonotype was counted many times. The chain uses TRBV12-3 or TRBV12-4 and TRBJ2-1, with D possibly TRBD2 on 5 matching bases. This CDR3 is 13 amino acids long. Trimming took off 7 bases at V and 3 bases at J, with 10 bases between the two ends. The CDR3 spells CASIEDFYNEQFF. The CDR3 DNA follows: TGTGCCAGCATTGAGGACTTCTACAATGAGCAGTTCTTC.

This clonotype was found many times. This chain uses TRBV6-2 or TRBV6-3 with TRBJ2-1; the D gene is possibly TRBD2 (7 bases). Trimming took 2 bases from V and 5 from J, leaving 16 bases between them. CDR3 length equals 16 residues. The V gene's germline CDR1 is MNHEY and CDR2 SVGEGT. CDR3 sequence (DNA): TGTGCCAGCAGTTACCCAAAACGGGGGGCGAACAATGAGCAGTTCTTC. Protein sequence: CASSYPKRGANNEQFF.

V gene TRBV7-4 combines with J gene TRBJ2-1; 14 bases match TRBD2. Losses at the gene ends were 7 bases for V and 3 bases for J; bases not matched to a gene: 23. The CDR3 covers 22 residues. Germline lookup yields CDR1 SGHVT and CDR2 SQSDAQ. CDR3 sequence: CASTPTGYSGTSGSHGYNEQFF. The DNA of the CDR3 is TGTGCCAGCACCCCCACGGGGTATTCCGGGACTAGCGGGAGTCACGGCTACAATGAGCAGTTCTTC.

This chain uses TRBV2 with TRBJ2-6; maybe TRBD1 (6 bases). The CDR3 is 18 amino acids. V was pared by 8 bases and J by 1 base, with 21 bases between. Germline loops: CDR1 SNHLY, CDR2 FYNNEI. CDR3 loop: CASREGGLWGSGANVLTF. In DNA form, the CDR3 reads TGTGCCAGCCGCGAAGGGGGTTTATGGGGATCTGGGGCCAACGTCCTGACTTTC.

This chain connects TRBV20-1 to TRBJ2-5; 10 positions match TRBD2. Germline V lookup: CDR1 DFQATT, CDR2 SNEGSKA (reference sequence). The CDR3 is made up of 16 amino acids. Unmatched junction bases numbered 15, after V lost 6 bases and J lost 5 bases. The DNA of the CDR3 is TGCAGTGCAAACCCTGCTAGCGGGAGCCGTCGGGAGACCCAGTACTTC. Its translation: CSANPASGSRRETQYF.

This clonotype was seen repeatedly, ten times or more. The chain combines TRBV7-2 with TRBJ2-5, with D possibly TRBD1 on 6 matching bases. V was clipped by 2 bases and J by 2 bases, with 9 bases between them. Germline V lookup: CDR1 SGHTA, CDR2 FQGNSA. This CDR3 contains 14 residues. CDR3: CASSLQGQQETQYF. CDR3 nucleotides: TGTGCCAGCAGCTTACAGGGGCAGCAAGAGACCCAGTACTTC.

This clonotype was found a few times. The chain has TRBV20-1 and TRBJ1-2; 7 bases fit TRBD1. The germline V gene has CDR1 DFQATT and CDR2 SNEGSKA (reference sequence). Germline trimming cut 7 bases from V and 5 bases from J; bases unmatched to any gene: 16. CDR3 length: 15 residues. The CDR3 region is CSVPGGGGDWYGYTF. CDR3 nucleotides: TGCAGTGTCCCCGGGGGAGGGGGCGATTGGTATGGCTACACCTTC.

This clonotype was found once. One end of the junction fails to match germline, which may point to a read error. V is TRBV2 and J is TRBJ2-2, with 10 bases identical to TRBD1. CDR3 size: 17 residues. CDR1 and CDR2 from the germline V gene are SNHLY and FYNNEI. This chain's CDR3 is CSSSADRGRINAGELFF. The CDR3 DNA is TGTTCCAGCAGTGCGGACAGGGGGAGGATTAACGCCGGGGAGCTGTTTTTT. Based on the CDR3 plus reference TRBV2 and TRBJ2-2, the full variable domain is EPEVTQTPSHQVTQMGQEVILRCVPISNHLYFYWYRQILGQKVEFLVSFYNNEISEKSEIFDDQFSVERPDGSNFTLKIRSTKLEDSAMYFCSSSADRGRINAGELFFGEGSRLTVL.

This clonotype has a handful of counts. This chain links TRBV6-2 or TRBV6-3 with TRBJ1-1; D unresolved. CDR3 length equals 14 residues. V was shortened by 7 bases and J by 2 bases, with 14 bases between the two germline ends. Germline V lookup: CDR1 MNHEY, CDR2 SVGEGT. The CDR3 sequence is CASTIMSSNTEAFF. The DNA for the CDR3 is TGTGCCAGCACTATAATGAGCAGCAACACTGAAGCTTTCTTT.

The chain uses TRBV19 and TRBJ2-7; D may be TRBD2 (5 bases). CDR1 LNHDA and CDR2 SQIVND come from the germline V gene (reference sequence). V was shortened by 5 bases and J by 6 bases, with 17 bases between the two germline ends. The CDR3 consists of 14 residues. CDR3 in amino acids: CASSLLGKSGEQYF. The CDR3 DNA is TGTGCCAGTAGTCTCCTCGGGAAGTCTGGCGAGCAGTACTTC.

J is TRBJ1-4 and V is TRBV3-1; maybe TRBD1 (6 bases). Trimming removed 4 bases from V and 8 bases from J, with 11 bases in between. Germline V gives CDR1 LGHDT, CDR2 YNNKEL (reference sequence). The CDR3 is 13 amino acids. Here the CDR3 DNA reads TGTGCCAGCAGCCTGGGGGCAGGGGAAAAACTGTTTTTT. It encodes CASSLGAGEKLFF.

This chain uses TRBV4-1 with TRBJ1-4; 7 nucleotides line up with TRBD1. This CDR3 is 16 amino acids long. J gave up 5 bases and V 1 base, and 7 bases lay outside the gene matches. Germline V gene data show CDR1 as MGHRA and CDR2 as YSYEKL. The CDR3 coding sequence is TGCGCCAGCAGCCAAGCCCCAACAGGGGAGAATGAAAAACTGTTTTTT. Amino acids: CASSQAPTGENEKLFF.

The sample holds a few counts of this clonotype. This chain's CDR3 is CASSQGRVGRGSNQPQHF. CDR3 DNA: TGCGCCAGCAGCCAAGGAAGGGTCGGCAGGGGCAGCAATCAGCCCCAGCATTTT. The chain joins TRBV4-1 to TRBJ1-5; a weak D match, TRBD1 (6 bases). Trimming took off 1 base at V and 1 base at J, with 17 bases between the two ends. The CDR3 covers 18 residues. Germline CDR1 and CDR2: MGHRA and YSYEKL.